This T cell receptor beta chain was sequenced during a study of relationships among human T cell subsets. Anti-CD45RO beads selected memory T cells out of the CD45RA-negative fraction. Subset-specific monoclonal antibody beads were used to isolate T cell subsets. TCR alpha and beta CDR3s were amplified from mRNA by semiquantitative ARM-PCR. ARM-PCR used tagged nested gene-specific primers, then communal superprimers for exponential amplification. TCRdb reprocessed the multiplex PCR reads with MiXCR, giving one entry per CDR3 protein. Seen here are about 8,900 distinct CDR3 sequences, around 57% observed once, and the top ten hold about 5.7%. The V gene end was trimmed by 8 bases and the J gene end by 9 bases; junction bases not matched to a gene: 10. Germline V CDR1 and CDR2: WSHSY, SAAADI. This CDR3 has 14 amino acids.

The chain has TRBV10-2 and TRBJ1-6; 7 nucleotides align to TRBD1. Input material: memory T cells sorted from blood. This sequence was found in a man aged 35 to 55 in good health. CDR3 sequence reads: CASGSTGNTSPLHF. CDR3 nucleotides: TGCGCCAGCGGTTCGACAGGGAATACTTCACCCCTCCACTTT.